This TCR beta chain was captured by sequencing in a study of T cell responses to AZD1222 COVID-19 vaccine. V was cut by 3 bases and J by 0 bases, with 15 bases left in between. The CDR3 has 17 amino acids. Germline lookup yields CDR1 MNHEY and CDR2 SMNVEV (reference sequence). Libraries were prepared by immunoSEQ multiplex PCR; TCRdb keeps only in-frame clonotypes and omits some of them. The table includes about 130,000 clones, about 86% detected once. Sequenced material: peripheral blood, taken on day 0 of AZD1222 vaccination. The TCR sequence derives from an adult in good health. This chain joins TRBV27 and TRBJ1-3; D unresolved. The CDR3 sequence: CASSLSPIPSSGNTIYF. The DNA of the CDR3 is TGTGCCAGCAGTTTGTCTCCGATCCCCTCCTCTGGAAACACCATATATTTT.